This record looks at one T cell receptor (beta chain) sequence and its context. The record originates from a study of blood T cell repertoires in COVID-19. Clones were sequenced by immunoSEQ multiplex PCR, and TCRdb holds only the in-frame ones, with some missing. There are approximately 250,000 clones in the sample; more than 70% occur only once, and roughly 1.2% lies in the top ten. The source of this sequence is a woman in her forties with acute COVID-19. The sequencing input was PBMCs or T cells enriched from blood (not recorded which).

This chain's CDR3 is CATSRGRDSTVRETQYF. The DNA of the CDR3 is TGTGCCACCAGCAGAGGCCGGGACAGTACCGTTCGGGAGACCCAGTACTTC. The chain uses TRBV15 and TRBJ2-5, with TRBD1 matching over 7 bases. Germline V CDR1 and CDR2: LNHNV, YYDKDF (reference sequence). There are 17 residues in the CDR3. J was trimmed by 5 bases and V by 1 base; bases with no gene match: 13.